This T cell receptor beta chain emerged from a study of shared clonotypes between healthy human individuals. Study overall: Each donor's CD4 naive and CD4 memory cells filled three plates apiece, CD8 naive two, and CD8 memory one. Study results and limitations: Genetic and exposure-history diversity was limited by the small donor number.

The assay was immunoSEQ multiplex PCR, and TCRdb's table has in-frame clones only and misses some. The profile shows about 680,000 clones, roughly 94% of them singletons. In the naive CD8 group, cells lacked CD45RO and were positively selected for CCR7, so terminally differentiated effector memory CD45RA+ cells were left out. Concerning this clone: Its antigen is as yet unknown.

V lost 3 bases, J lost 5 bases, and 3 bases lay in between. This CDR3 is 11 amino acids long. The germline V gene has CDR1 SGDLS and CDR2 YYNGEE. The receptor was derived from a man aged 25 to 45 in good health. The chain couples TRBV9 to TRBJ2-1; no reliable D call. The sequenced material came from naive CD8+ T cells sorted from blood. CDR3 DNA sequence: TGTGCCAGCAGCGAGGACAATGAGCAGTTCTTC. The encoded protein is CASSEDNEQFF.